Many counts were recorded for the clone carrying this TCR beta chain. CDR3 length: 13 amino acids. Deletions cut 2 bases from V and 1 base from J, with 4 bases between. The germline CDR1 and CDR2 sequences are WNHNN and SYGVQD (reference sequence). Molecular barcoded adaptors covering alpha/delta and beta/gamma chains were used on roughly 400 ng RNA. TCRdb independently ran MiXCR on the reads; one entry per CDR3 protein. The top ten clones hold roughly an eighth of a sample with over 90,000 distinct CDR3 sequences, about 22% of them seen once. These data come from a study of read filtering for tumor transcriptome and immune sequencing.

The TCR sequence derives from a donor at least 40 years old with multiple myeloma. V gene TRBV10-1 combines with J gene TRBJ2-3; D is ambiguous. The sample was a population of CD138-negative cells sorted from bone marrow. The CDR3 DNA is TGCGCCAGCAGTGAGGCGGGCACAGATACGCAGTATTTT. Protein sequence: CASSEAGTDTQYF.